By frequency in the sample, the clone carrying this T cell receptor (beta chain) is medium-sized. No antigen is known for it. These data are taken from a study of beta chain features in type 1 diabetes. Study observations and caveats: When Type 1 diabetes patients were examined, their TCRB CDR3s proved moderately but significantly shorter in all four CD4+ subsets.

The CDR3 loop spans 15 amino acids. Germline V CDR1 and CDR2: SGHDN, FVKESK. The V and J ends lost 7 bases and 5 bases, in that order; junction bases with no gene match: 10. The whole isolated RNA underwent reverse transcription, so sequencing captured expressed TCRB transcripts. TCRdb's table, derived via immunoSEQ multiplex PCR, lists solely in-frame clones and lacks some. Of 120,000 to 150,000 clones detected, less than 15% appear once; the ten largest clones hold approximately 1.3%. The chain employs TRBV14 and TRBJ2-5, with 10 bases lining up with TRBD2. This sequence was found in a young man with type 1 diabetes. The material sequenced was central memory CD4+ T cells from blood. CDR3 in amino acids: CASTRGTSERETQYF. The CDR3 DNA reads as TGTGCCAGCACCCGAGGGACTAGCGAGCGGGAGACCCAGTACTTC.